This entry is about one T cell receptor (beta chain). The antigen remains unidentified. Investigators divided CD4+ cells into CD45RA+ naive and CD45RA-negative memory subsets. The data belong to a study of shared clonotypes between healthy human individuals. Study-wide results and limits: When compared with the clonotypes that were shared by all four sorted-subset donors, the non-shared clonotypes turned out to have lower generation probabilities.

With 6 bases clipped from V and 3 bases from J, the junction kept 10 bases outside the gene matches. The CDR3 sequence is 15 residues long. In germline, CDR1 is MDHEN, CDR2 SYDVKM. Sorted-subset replicate PCR reactions were performed with approximately 200 ng DNA, corresponding to roughly 30,000 T cell genomes. Repertoires were generated with immunoSEQ multiplex PCR, while TCRdb's copy carries only in-frame clones and drops some. This sample has about 1 million clones, with approximately 76% found just once. The source material was memory CD4+ T cells sorted from blood. This sample's subset: CD45RA-negative fraction. The sequence came from a man in his late teens or twenties in good health. V gene TRBV28 combines with J gene TRBJ2-7, with 8 bases identical to TRBD2. Here the CDR3 DNA reads TGTGCCAGCAGCCCGGGGGGGGCCGCGTACTACGAGCAGTACTTC. Encoded protein: CASSPGGAAYYEQYF.